A single sample gave rise to the 11 T cell receptor beta chains below, sequenced in a study of glioma-infiltrating T cells after dendritic cell vaccination. The table came from immunoSEQ multiplex PCR; TCRdb's copy has only in-frame clones and leaves some out. The repertoire includes roughly 100,000 clones, approximately 87% of them detected once, and under 3% sits in the top ten. Sequencing was performed on blood, taken before dendritic cell vaccination. Source of these receptors: a human donor with glioblastoma.

The rearrangement uses TRBV6-1 and TRBJ2-1; a weak D match, TRBD1 (6 bases). The CDR3 loop spans 13 amino acids. CDR1 MNHNS and CDR2 SASEGT come from the germline V gene. Between the trimmed V and J ends, which lost 6 bases and 6 bases, there was a span of 12 bases. In DNA, the CDR3 is TGTGCCAGCAGCACAGGGAACTCCAATGAGCAGTTCTTC. Translated: CASSTGNSNEQFF.

J is TRBJ2-1 and V is TRBV11-3, with 11 bases aligning to TRBD2. The germline CDR1 and CDR2 sequences are SGHNT and YENEEA. Trimming cost V 3 bases and J 5 bases; bases outside gene matches: 6. The CDR3 spans 16 residues. In nucleotides, the CDR3 is TGTGCCAGCAGCTTGGATAGCGGGAGGGCCGACAATGAGCAGTTCTTC. Encoded protein: CASSLDSGRADNEQFF.

The DNA of the CDR3 is TGTGCCAGCAGTGTTCAAGGGGTGGGCTATGGCTACACCTTC. The encoded protein is CASSVQGVGYGYTF. The chain employs TRBV2 and TRBJ1-2; a possible D gene is TRBD1 (5 bases). The CDR3 loop spans 14 amino acids. CDR1 and CDR2 (germline): SNHLY, FYNNEI. V lost 4 bases to trimming and J lost 4 bases, with 13 bases between them.

The chain joins TRBV6-5 to TRBJ1-2; 7 positions agree with TRBD1. Germline lookup yields CDR1 MNHEY and CDR2 SVGAGI. V shed 5 bases and J 0 bases; nucleotides not matched to a gene: 3. The CDR3 length is 14 residues. Written as DNA, the CDR3 is TGTGCCAGCAGTGACGACAGGGCTAACTATGGCTACACCTTC. Protein: CASSDDRANYGYTF.

The J gene is TRBJ2-5, the V gene TRBV25-1; 8 bases line up with TRBD2. The germline V gene encodes CDR1 MGHDK and CDR2 SYGVNS. J lost 5 bases, V lost 3 bases, and 11 bases had no gene match. The CDR3 loop spans 16 amino acids. In nucleotides, the CDR3 is TGTGCCAGCAGTGAGGGTAGGGCCGGGAGGGAGGAGACCCAGTACTTC. This encodes CASSEGRAGREETQYF. The full variable domain, its missing parts supplied by reference TRBV25-1 and TRBJ2-5, is EADIYQTPRYLVIGTGKKITLECSQTMGHDKMYWYQQDPGMELHLIHYSYGVNSTEKGDLSSESTVSRIRTEHFPLTLESARPSHTSQYLCASSEGRAGREETQYFGPGTRLLVL.

This rearrangement joins TRBV5-1 to TRBJ2-1; TRBD1 agrees at 8 bases. The CDR3 totals 18 residues. The V gene end was trimmed by 5 bases and the J gene end by 2 bases; junction bases not matched to a gene: 15. Germline-derived CDR1 and CDR2 are SGHRS and YFSETQ. CDR3: CASSLTPPGTGAYNEQFF. CDR3 in DNA: TGCGCCAGCAGTCTTACACCACCCGGGACAGGCGCCTACAATGAGCAGTTCTTC.

The rearrangement uses TRBV7-9 and TRBJ1-4; 10 nucleotides agree with TRBD1. Germline V gives CDR1 SEHNR, CDR2 FQNEAQ (reference sequence). Trimming at V came to 1 base and at J to 8 bases, leaving 4 bases not matched to a gene. The CDR3 length is 15 residues. The CDR3 region has the DNA TGTGCCAGCAGCTTAGGGGACAGGGGAGGAGAAAAACTGTTTTTT. Translated, it gives CASSLGDRGGEKLFF.

J is TRBJ2-5 and V is TRBV5-1; TRBD2 might be the D (5 bases). This CDR3 spans 13 amino acids. V lost 6 bases, J lost 0 bases, and 9 bases lay in between. In germline, CDR1 is SGHRS, CDR2 YFSETQ. The CDR3 protein is CASKVTNQETQYF. The DNA of the CDR3 is TGCGCCAGCAAAGTGACTAACCAAGAGACCCAGTACTTC.

This chain joins TRBV7-2 and TRBJ2-3; D may be TRBD1 (7 bases). Germline CDR1 and CDR2: SGHTA and FQGNSA. V was clipped by 8 bases and J by 0 bases, with 12 bases between them. The CDR3 runs to 14 residues. DNA of the CDR3: TGTGCCAGCTCAGGGGGGAGAAGCACAGATACGCAGTATTTT. Its protein is CASSGGRSTDTQYF.

In this sample, this clone turned up a few times. The rearrangement links TRBV4-2 to TRBJ2-1; 11 nucleotides align to TRBD2. This CDR3 has 16 amino acids. J lost 6 bases, V lost 5 bases, and 9 bases had no gene match. CDR1 and CDR2 (germline): LGHNA, YNFKEQ. The CDR3 protein is CASSGILGTSGNEQFF. Written as DNA, the CDR3 is TGTGCCAGCAGCGGAATCCTAGGGACTAGCGGCAATGAGCAGTTCTTC.

The chain links TRBV15 to TRBJ2-7; 8 positions match TRBD2. Germline trimming cut 1 base from V and 4 bases from J; bases unmatched to any gene: 6. Germline CDR1 LNHNV, CDR2 YYDKDF (reference sequence). CDR3 length equals 15 residues. CDR3 residues: CATSRVSGGHYEQYF. In DNA, the CDR3 is TGTGCCACCAGCAGAGTGAGCGGGGGCCATTACGAGCAGTACTTC.